This T cell receptor (beta chain) was recovered during a study of CD8 T cells in Susac syndrome. V trimming: 7 bases; J trimming: 4 bases; junction bases outside the gene matches: 12. The germline CDR1 and CDR2 sequences are DFQATT and SNEGSKA (reference sequence). This CDR3 contains 14 residues. Random hexamers were used to reverse transcribe the RNA input (about 0.45 to 1 ug). Amplification of TCR beta CDR3 spanned 54 Vbeta and 13 Jbeta via immunoSEQ multiplex PCR. TCRdb reanalysed the immunoSEQ multiplex PCR reads using MiXCR and keeps one entry per CDR3 protein. The sample lists 150,000 to 190,000 distinct CDR3 sequences; roughly 95% were seen once.

The source is a human donor with Susac syndrome. The material sequenced was CD4+ T cells from PBMCs. V usage is TRBV20-1 and J usage is TRBJ1-2; 7 bases line up with TRBD1. CDR3 loop: CSVPPLDRVYGYTF. DNA of the CDR3: TGCAGTGTACCCCCCCTCGACAGGGTCTATGGCTACACCTTC.